This T cell receptor (beta chain) was found in a study of shared T cell receptors in the human thymus (dated by TCRdb to 2020 to 2022). With respect to the entire study: The study investigated the way shared, self-reactive T-cell receptor alpha chains are produced in the human thymus.

In the case of this clone: Its antigen remains undetermined. Per-base qualities were not stored, and no clone one base away is much larger.

Libraries came from the immunoSEQ multiplex PCR assay. TCRdb stores this immuneACCESS table with in-frame sequences only. Part of the clones is absent; in the studies checked, under half of the shortfall reflects unresolved V genes, and no reason is known for the rest. The sample records some 640,000 clones, about 87% of which are singletons. The ten largest make up approximately 0.0097% of the sample. At the junction V is shortened by 6 bases and J by 4 bases, with 17 bases in between. Based on the germline V gene (reference sequence), the CDR1 and CDR2 sequences are MNHEY and SMNVEV. Measured from the cysteine to the phenylalanine, the CDR3 is 15 residues long. Only CDR3 DNA is held: 45 bases, read in frame from base 1. These data were also reused for a study on human thymus T cells. From the second report: Immunologically healthy infants undergoing open corrective cardiac surgery for congenital heart defects in Finland were used as donors. The thymus tissue came from surgical resects taken out during corrective cardiac surgery. Both the thymic and the peripheral blood repertoires appeared to show biased V and J gene segment usage. The related research found that thymic TCR repertoires overlapped highly between unrelated individuals. The study characterized TCR alpha and beta repertoires from roughly 8 infant thymus samples and a few related peripheral blood samples. The cohort included several male and two female infants, with donor ages spanning 7 to 244 days. Thymocytes were freed from the tissue by mechanical means and kept at -70 degrees C as pellets of roughly 8.5-31 million cells. Genomic DNA was extracted from frozen cell pellets with a QIAsymphony instrument. Using the immunoSEQ multiplex PCR assay, the TCRB and TCRAD loci were amplified from a standardized quantity of quality-controlled genomic DNA. Amplicons spanned the V(D)J region at a length sufficient to cover the CDR3 and identify V and J genes. The commercial immunoSEQ service was used to sequence amplicons on an Illumina platform. Primer bias and sequencing errors were corrected as previously described, and TCRAD and TCRB were defined on the basis of the IMGT database. The repertoires were analysed using immunoSEQ Analyzer 3.0 and VDJTools for basic statistics, V/J segment usage, diversity estimates, rarefaction and pairwise overlap. To estimate diversity, the Chao1, ChaoE, Efron-Thisted, Shannon and inverse Simpson indices were applied, and diversity was also estimated on datasets down-sampled to the smallest sample. Repertoire overlap used strict matching of CDR3 nucleotide sequence, V gene and J gene, with Jaccard-based multidimensional scaling clustering. On average, thymus samples gave about 810,000 unique TCRB clonotypes, whereas blood samples gave about 84,000.

The V and J genes are TRBV27 and TRBJ2-3, and TRBD1 may be the D gene, going by 5 matching bases. The sequenced sample consisted of thymocytes. The source is a boy younger than two with a congenital heart defect. Donor details come from another sample of the same person, matched by shared clones. The nucleotide sequence reads as follows: TGTGCCAGCAGCCTCTCCAGGGAAGGGGCAGATACGCAGTATTTT. It translates to CASSLSREGADTQYF.